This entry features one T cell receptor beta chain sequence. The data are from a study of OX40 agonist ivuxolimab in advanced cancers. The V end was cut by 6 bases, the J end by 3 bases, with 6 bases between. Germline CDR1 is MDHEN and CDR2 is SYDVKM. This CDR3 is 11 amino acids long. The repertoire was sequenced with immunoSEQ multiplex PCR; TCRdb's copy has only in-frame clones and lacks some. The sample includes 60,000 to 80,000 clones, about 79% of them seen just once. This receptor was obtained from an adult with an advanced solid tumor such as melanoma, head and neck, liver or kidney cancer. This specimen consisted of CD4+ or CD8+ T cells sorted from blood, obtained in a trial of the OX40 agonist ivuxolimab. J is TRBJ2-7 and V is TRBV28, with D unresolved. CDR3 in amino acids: CASRENYEQYF. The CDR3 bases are TGTGCCAGCAGGGAAAACTACGAGCAGTACTTC.